This T cell receptor beta chain was observed in a study of beta chain features in type 1 diabetes. Study results and limitations: There was a moderate but significant shortening of TCRB CDR3s in all four CD4+ subsets of Type 1 diabetes patients.

All of the isolated RNA was reverse transcribed, so expressed TCRB transcripts were sequenced. Repertoires were generated with immunoSEQ multiplex PCR, while TCRdb's copy carries only in-frame clones and drops some. In the table there are under 200,000 clones, approximately 9% of which are singletons. This clone was counted a few times. Its antigen remains unidentified. Germline and junction disagree at one end, which may indicate a read error. This receptor was obtained from a woman aged 18-35 years with type 1 diabetes. The sample comprised central memory CD4+ T cells from blood.

For the CDR3, the DNA is TGTGCCAGCAGCTTAGAGGGGAGGGACGGGAATGTCTTC. Translated, it gives CASSLEGRDGNVF. The chain has TRBV11-2 and TRBJ2-7, with 7 positions matching TRBD2. The CDR3 consists of 13 residues. CDR1 is SGHAT, CDR2 FQNNGV, per germline.